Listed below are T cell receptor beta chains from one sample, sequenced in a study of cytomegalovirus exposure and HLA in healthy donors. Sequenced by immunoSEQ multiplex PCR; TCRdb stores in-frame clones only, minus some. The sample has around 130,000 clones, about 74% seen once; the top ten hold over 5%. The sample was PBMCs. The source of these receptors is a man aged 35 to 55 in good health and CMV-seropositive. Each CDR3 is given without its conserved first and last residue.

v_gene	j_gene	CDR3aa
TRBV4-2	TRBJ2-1	ASSQDRTSGGNEQF
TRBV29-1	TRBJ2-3	SVFPSGRTDTQY
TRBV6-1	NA	ASSLQTFHEQY
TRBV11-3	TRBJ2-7	ASSQGGSYEQY
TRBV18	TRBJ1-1	ASSPLQVNTEAF
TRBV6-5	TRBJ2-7	ASSYSSSYEQY
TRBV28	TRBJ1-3	ASSLTGYAGNTIY
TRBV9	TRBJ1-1	ASSVVGDMNTEAF
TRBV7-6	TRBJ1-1	ASSSDRGTEAF
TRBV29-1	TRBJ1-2	SVPIKGAATNYGYT
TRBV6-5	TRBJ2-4	ASRDPGNIQY